The 19 T cell receptor beta chains below all came from one sample that was sequenced in a study of post-analysis software for immune sequencing data. General study findings and limits: TRBV segments more frequent in patients than in controls numbered several and included TRBV5-6, TRBV5-1 and TRBV20-1.

Included in the TCR beta cDNA libraries were unique molecular identifiers. One entry per CDR3 protein results from TCRdb running MiXCR on the PCR reads. The profile shows about 500,000 distinct CDR3 sequences, roughly 45% of them singletons. No antigen has been identified for these receptors. The sequenced sample was blood. The receptors were sampled from a girl aged 10 to 17 with multiple sclerosis.

This clonotype was counted a few times. The chain links TRBV6-4 to TRBJ2-5, with TRBD2 identical over 11 bases. V was pared by 3 bases and J by 1 base, with 1 base of the junction left unmatched. CDR3 length equals 15 residues. Germline V gives CDR1 MRHNA, CDR2 SNTAGT. The CDR3: CASSETSGTQETQYF. The DNA for the CDR3 is TGTGCCAGCAGTGAGACTAGCGGGACCCAAGAGACCCAGTACTTC.

CDR3: CASSLSLYNEQFF. CDR3 coding DNA: TGTGCCAGCAGTTTATCTCTCTACAATGAGCAGTTCTTC. J is TRBJ2-1 and V is TRBV27; no clear D. Germline V lookup: CDR1 MNHEY, CDR2 SMNVEV (reference sequence). V shed 0 bases and J shed 3 bases, with 3 bases lying between them. The CDR3 has 13 amino acids.

The CDR3 loop is CASSPQVGSTDTQYF. CDR3 bases: TGTGCCAGCAGTCCTCAAGTGGGGAGCACAGATACGCAGTATTTT. The J gene is TRBJ2-3, the V gene TRBV4-2; D is unclear. Trimming removed 6 bases from V and 0 bases from J, with 13 bases in between. The CDR3 loop spans 15 amino acids. In germline, CDR1 is LGHNA, CDR2 YNFKEQ.

V is TRBV25-1 and J is TRBJ1-1; D gene ambiguous. CDR3 size: 13 residues. CDR1 is MGHDK, CDR2 SYGVNS, per germline. The ends were cut back, 3 bases at V and 3 bases at J, with 8 bases in the middle. CDR3 protein: CASSDGVYTEAFF. The CDR3 nucleotides read TGTGCCAGCAGTGATGGGGTTTACACTGAAGCTTTCTTT.

This clonotype was picked up a small number of times. The chain joins TRBV5-6 to TRBJ2-2; D gene uncertain. There are 15 residues in the CDR3. Trimming pared 0 bases from V and 6 bases from J, leaving 12 bases between. CDR1 is SGHDT, CDR2 YYEEEE, per germline. CDR3 loop: CASSLERIAPGELFF. The CDR3 DNA follows: TGTGCCAGCAGCTTGGAACGGATAGCACCCGGGGAGCTGTTTTTT.

The chain has TRBV18 and TRBJ2-4, with 7 bases fitting TRBD1. The better agreement between TRBJ2-7 and the DNA end casts doubt on the J call. CDR1 is KGHSH, CDR2 LQKENI, per germline. This CDR3 contains 13 residues. The CDR3 loop reads CASSPEQGNEQYF. In DNA form, the CDR3 reads TGTGCCAGCTCACCAGAACAGGGGAACGAGCAGTACTTC.

The rearrangement uses TRBV29-1 and TRBJ2-1; 10 nucleotides match TRBD2. CDR1 is SQVTM and CDR2 is ANQGSEA in the germline V gene. The V gene end was trimmed by 7 bases and the J gene end by 0 bases; junction bases not matched to a gene: 15. The CDR3 runs to 18 residues. CDR3 nucleotides: TGCAGCGCCCGGAGCGGGGGGGTCCGGCGGGGCTCCTACAATGAGCAGTTCTTC. Translated: CSARSGGVRRGSYNEQFF.

The gene calls are TRBV24-1 and TRBJ1-1; the match to TRBD1 covers 7 bases. The CDR3 extends over 13 amino acids. CDR1 and CDR2 from the germline V gene are KGHDR and SFDVKD. After removal of 5 bases from V and 8 bases from J, the junction contained 7 bases not matched to a gene. The DNA of the CDR3 is TGTGCCACCAGTGGGAGACAGGGACAGGAAGCTTTCTTT. Its translation: CATSGRQGQEAFF.

J is TRBJ2-1 and V is TRBV29-1, with D perhaps matching TRBD1 or TRBD2 (5 bases each). V was shortened by 7 bases and J by 2 bases, with 12 bases between the two germline ends. The CDR3 runs to 13 residues. Germline loops: CDR1 SQVTM, CDR2 ANQGSEA. The CDR3 region has the DNA TGCAGCGCCCGGGGCCCGACCTACAATGAGCAGTTCTTC. This encodes CSARGPTYNEQFF.

DNA of the CDR3: TGCAGCGTGCGGACAGGGGGGGGTGAAAAACTGTTTTTT. It encodes CSVRTGGGEKLFF. The chain recombines TRBV29-1 with TRBJ1-4; 10 bases match TRBD1. V lost 6 bases to trimming and J lost 7 bases; unmatched junction nucleotides: 5. This CDR3 is 13 amino acids long. Germline CDR1 and CDR2: SQVTM and ANQGSEA.

CDR3 nucleotide sequence: TGTGCCAGCAGCCGGGCCCTGACTACCGGGGAGCTGTTTTTT. It encodes CASSRALTTGELFF. The chain employs TRBV14 and TRBJ2-2; D call uncertain. Looked up from germline, CDR1 is SGHDN and CDR2 is FVKESK. The CDR3 is 14 amino acids. The germline V and J ends were trimmed by 4 bases and 5 bases, with 11 bases remaining between them.

The rearrangement joins TRBV4-1 to TRBJ2-5, with 12 bases fitting TRBD2. The length of the CDR3 is 18 residues. Germline assignment: CDR1 MGHRA and CDR2 YSYEKL. The ends lost 0 bases at V and 5 bases at J; junction bases unmatched: 10. The CDR3 DNA sequence: TGCGCCAGCAGCCAAGATTTCCTAGCGGGAGGGCCTAGCGAGACCCAGTACTTC. Its protein is CASSQDFLAGGPSETQYF.

This chain uses TRBV29-1 with TRBJ2-7, with 12 positions matching TRBD1. The V and J ends lost 0 bases and 3 bases, in that order; junction bases with no gene match: 6. Germline V gives CDR1 SQVTM, CDR2 ANQGSEA. The CDR3 has 16 amino acids. The CDR3 here is CSVEESGTGGFYEQYF. CDR3 DNA sequence: TGCAGCGTTGAAGAATCCGGGACAGGGGGCTTCTACGAGCAGTACTTC.

The chain joins TRBV5-6 to TRBJ2-3, with D unresolved. V gave up 1 base and J gave up 3 bases, with 12 bases separating them. The CDR3 is 15 amino acids. In germline, CDR1 is SGHDT, CDR2 YYEEEE. In nucleotides, the CDR3 is TGTGCCAGCAGCTTGCCAGGACCAGGTACAGATACGCAGTATTTT. Translating it yields CASSLPGPGTDTQYF.

This chain uses TRBV7-2 with TRBJ2-5; maybe TRBD1 (5 bases). This CDR3 is built from 14 residues. Germline loops: CDR1 SGHTA, CDR2 FQGNSA. Trimming cost V 2 bases and J 2 bases, with 9 bases left between them. The CDR3 coding sequence is TGTGCCAGCAGCTTATTTAGGGGTCAAGAGACCCAGTACTTC. Translated, it gives CASSLFRGQETQYF. Full variable domain (remainder filled in from reference TRBV7-2 and TRBJ2-5): GAGVSQSPSNKVTEKGKDVELRCDPISGHTALYWYRQSLGQGLEFLIYFQGNSAPDKSGLPSDRFSAERTGGSVSTLTIQRTQQEDSAVYLCASSLFRGQETQYFGPGTRLLVL.

V and J are TRBV19 and TRBJ2-4; D ambiguous. Trimming took off 6 bases at V and 13 bases at J, with 22 bases between the two ends. CDR1 is LNHDA, CDR2 SQIVND, per germline (reference sequence). This CDR3 comprises 14 residues. The CDR3 nucleotides are TGTGCCAGTAGCTTTGTTCCTAACTACAATGAGCAGTACTTC. It codes for CASSFVPNYNEQYF.

Of note for this clonotype: At one end, the junction sequence differs from germline, possibly due to a read error. The gene calls are TRBV18 and TRBJ2-5; D not resolved. TRBJ2-7 matches the DNA end more closely, so the J call is doubtful. Germline loops: CDR1 KGHSH, CDR2 LQKENI. CDR3 length: 17 residues. CDR3 in amino acids: CTSSPFAPLNNLDEQYF. CDR3 in DNA: TGTACCAGCTCACCATTTGCACCTCTAAATAATTTGGACGAGCAGTACTTC.

CDR3 in DNA: TGCAGCGTTGTAGAGGCGGGGAGCTACAATGAGCAGTTCTTC. Its translation: CSVVEAGSYNEQFF. This sequence joins TRBV29-1 and TRBJ2-1; TRBD2 is a possible D gene (6 bases). This CDR3 region has 14 residues. V gave up 4 bases and J gave up 3 bases, with 13 bases separating them. Germline V gene data show CDR1 as SQVTM and CDR2 as ANQGSEA.

This clonotype was detected once. The chain uses TRBV5-5 and TRBJ2-5, with 8 bases fitting TRBD1. This CDR3 contains 15 residues. Germline V gene sequence: CDR1 SGHKS, CDR2 YYEKEE (reference sequence). V shed 4 bases and J 3 bases; nucleotides not matched to a gene: 8. The CDR3 loop reads CASSPDRDFEETQYF. Here the CDR3 DNA reads TGTGCCAGCAGCCCGGACAGGGATTTTGAAGAGACCCAGTACTTC.